Below, 19 T cell receptor beta chains from the same sample are listed, as sequenced in a study of blood T cell repertoires in COVID-19. The assay was immunoSEQ multiplex PCR, and TCRdb's table has in-frame clones only and misses some. The sample has 250,000 to 350,000 clones, 90% seen once. Sequenced: PBMCs or T cells enriched from blood (not recorded which). The receptors stem from a woman aged 18-29 years with acute COVID-19.

The rearrangement links TRBV5-1 to TRBJ1-4, with a possible D match to TRBD1 (5 bases). CDR3 length: 15 residues. Trimming pared 3 bases from V and 2 bases from J, leaving 11 bases between. Germline V lookup: CDR1 SGHRS, CDR2 YFSETQ. In DNA, the CDR3 is TGCGCCAGCAGCTCAGGGTCTAGGACTAATGAAAAACTGTTTTTT. This gives the protein CASSSGSRTNEKLFF.

The chain recombines TRBV5-6 with TRBJ1-6; perhaps TRBD1 as D (5 bases). From germline, CDR1 is SGHDT and CDR2 YYEEEE. V gave up 3 bases and J gave up 5 bases, with 15 bases separating them. CDR3 length equals 16 residues. The CDR3, as DNA: TGTGCCAGCAGCTGGGCGGGGCAAGAGGATAATTCACCCCTCCACTTT. Its translation: CASSWAGQEDNSPLHF.

The chain links TRBV28 to TRBJ1-2; 9 bases match TRBD1. The trim removed 4 bases at V and 6 bases at J, leaving 6 bases unmatched. The CDR3 runs to 14 residues. CDR1 and CDR2 from the germline V gene are MDHEN and SYDVKM. The CDR3 nucleotides read TGTGCCAGCAGTTACAGGGGGCCCGATGATGGCTACACCTTC. Its translation: CASSYRGPDDGYTF.

J is TRBJ2-7 and V is TRBV28, with 10 bases fitting TRBD2. Germline assignment: CDR1 MDHEN and CDR2 SYDVKM. Germline trimming cut 4 bases from V and 4 bases from J; bases unmatched to any gene: 4. This CDR3 has 14 residues. The CDR3 region is CASSYSGRMYEQYF. The CDR3 nucleotides are TGTGCCAGCAGTTATAGCGGGAGGATGTACGAGCAGTACTTC.

The CDR3 sequence: CASRFRGYGYGYTF. The CDR3 bases are TGTGCCAGTAGATTCAGGGGGTACGGCTATGGCTACACCTTC. The chain recombines TRBV19 with TRBJ1-2; TRBD1 matches 7 bases. Germline assignment: CDR1 LNHDA and CDR2 SQIVND (reference sequence). The CDR3 totals 14 residues. The V gene end was trimmed by 6 bases and the J gene end by 4 bases; junction bases not matched to a gene: 8.

This chain links TRBV10-2 with TRBJ1-5; tentative D call: TRBD1 (5 bases). The CDR3 has 14 amino acids. Trimming took off 7 bases at V and 5 bases at J, with 15 bases between the two ends. From germline, CDR1 is WSHSY and CDR2 SAAADI. The CDR3 reads CASTGTGLDQPQHF. CDR3 nucleotide sequence: TGCGCCAGCACCGGGACGGGACTAGATCAGCCCCAGCATTTT.

CDR3 DNA sequence: TGTGCCAGCAGTATACGGGGGACGGTCGGTAGCACAGATACGCAGTATTTT. It yields the protein CASSIRGTVGSTDTQYF. The chain is built from TRBV11-2 and TRBJ2-3, with D possibly matching TRBD2 (6 bases). CDR1 is SGHAT and CDR2 is FQNNGV in the germline V gene. The CDR3 sequence is 17 residues long. V was trimmed by 6 bases and J by 0 bases, leaving 19 bases between them.

The CDR3 region is CASSLVRNTEAFF. The CDR3 region has the DNA TGCGCCAGCAGCTTGGTCCGGAACACTGAAGCTTTCTTT. The gene calls are TRBV5-1 and TRBJ1-1; no clear D gene. The CDR3 loop spans 13 amino acids. Trimming pared 0 bases from V and 1 base from J, leaving 4 bases between. Germline CDR1 SGHRS, CDR2 YFSETQ.

This clone was recorded once. The chain combines TRBV30 with TRBJ2-1; 7 bases fit TRBD2. The length of the CDR3 is 14 residues. J was trimmed by 3 bases and V by 5 bases; bases with no gene match: 7. Germline values: CDR1 GTSNPN, CDR2 SVGIG (reference sequence). This CDR3 is CAWSGTTIYNEQFF. The CDR3 DNA is TGTGCCTGGTCCGGGACTACAATCTACAATGAGCAGTTCTTC.

This clone was observed a single time. J is TRBJ2-7 and V is TRBV3-1 (or the pseudogene TRBV3-2); no clear D. The CDR3 is 14 amino acids. Germline V gene sequence: CDR1 LGHDT, CDR2 YNNKEL (reference sequence). V lost 1 base and J 0 bases, leaving 7 bases between the germline ends. The CDR3 sequence: CASSQGSSSYEQYF. The CDR3 bases are TGTGCCAGCAGCCAAGGATCCAGCTCCTACGAGCAGTACTTC.

CDR3 in DNA: TGTGCCAGCAGTCCGCGACTAGCGGGAGGGGAGGTTGGGCAGTTCTTC. It yields the protein CASSPRLAGGEVGQFF. The gene calls are TRBV27 and TRBJ2-1; TRBD2 matches at 14 bases. Trimming cost V 5 bases and J 12 bases; bases outside gene matches: 12. This CDR3 is 16 amino acids long. The germline V gene encodes CDR1 MNHEY and CDR2 SMNVEV (reference sequence).

This clone occurred once. The chain combines TRBV7-6 with TRBJ1-4, with 7 bases aligning to TRBD1. The V segment lost 1 base and the J segment 8 bases; nucleotides outside the gene matches: 7. The V gene's germline CDR1 is SGHVS and CDR2 FNYEAQ. The CDR3 spans 15 residues. The CDR3 protein is CASSLGQGLGEKLFF. CDR3 in DNA: TGTGCCAGCAGCTTAGGACAGGGTCTGGGGGAAAAACTGTTTTTT.

V is TRBV3-1 (or the pseudogene TRBV3-2) and J is TRBJ2-7; TRBD2 matches at 7 bases. After removal of 2 bases from V and 3 bases from J, the junction contained 13 bases not matched to a gene. This CDR3 contains 17 residues. Germline lookup yields CDR1 LGHDT and CDR2 YNNKEL (reference sequence). The CDR3 sequence: CASSQNPLAGLNYEQYF. The DNA of the CDR3 is TGTGCCAGCAGCCAAAACCCTTTAGCGGGCCTTAACTACGAGCAGTACTTC.

The chain joins TRBV9 to TRBJ2-2; TRBD2 agrees at 10 bases. Germline CDR1 and CDR2: SGDLS and YYNGEE. The CDR3 sequence is 17 residues long. V gave up 4 bases and J gave up 3 bases; unmatched junction bases: 9. DNA for the CDR3: TGTGCCAGCAGCCCCCATAGCGGGAGGTTCGACACCGGGGAGCTGTTTTTT. It is translated as CASSPHSGRFDTGELFF.

The chain employs TRBV18 and TRBJ2-5, with 10 bases fitting TRBD1. V was pared by 4 bases and J by 4 bases, with 6 bases of the junction left unmatched. The CDR3 is 15 amino acids. CDR1 and CDR2 from the germline V gene are KGHSH and LQKENI. CDR3 in DNA: TGTGCCAGCTCACGCGCGGGACAGGGGAGAGAGACCCAGTACTTC. It is translated as CASSRAGQGRETQYF.

The chain recombines TRBV5-1 with TRBJ2-7; 8 bases are a match to TRBD2. Trimming cost V 1 base and J 2 bases; bases outside gene matches: 5. The CDR3 consists of 15 residues. Germline CDR1 is SGHRS and CDR2 is YFSETQ. The CDR3, as DNA: TGCGCCAGCAGCTTGAGCGGGAGCTCGCCCTACGAGCAGTACTTC. Encoded protein: CASSLSGSSPYEQYF.

The CDR3 protein is CASSLAAGGNQPQHF. CDR3 bases: TGTGCCAGCAGCTTAGCGGCAGGGGGCAATCAGCCCCAGCATTTT. The chain has TRBV11-2 and TRBJ1-5, with D perhaps TRBD1 (6 bases). The CDR3 loop spans 15 amino acids. Between the trimmed V and J ends, which lost 1 base and 2 bases, there was a span of 9 bases. Germline CDR1 SGHAT, CDR2 FQNNGV.

This CDR3 is CASNGNGGAYNEQFF. CDR3 nucleotide sequence: TGTGCCAGCAACGGCAATGGAGGCGCCTACAATGAGCAGTTCTTC. The chain combines TRBV28 with TRBJ2-1, with D perhaps TRBD2 (5 bases). From germline, CDR1 is MDHEN and CDR2 SYDVKM. The CDR3 loop spans 15 amino acids. Trimming pared 7 bases from V and 2 bases from J, leaving 15 bases between.

The V and J genes are TRBV18 and TRBJ2-7, with unresolved D. Germline CDR1 reads KGHSH; CDR2 reads LQKENI. The ends were cut back, 0 bases at V and 3 bases at J, with 6 bases in the middle. CDR3 length: 13 residues. CDR3 region: CASSPPPGYEQYF. In nucleotides, the CDR3 is TGTGCCAGCTCACCACCTCCGGGCTACGAGCAGTACTTC.